A single sample gave rise to the 2 T cell receptor beta chains below, sequenced in a study of cytomegalovirus exposure and HLA in healthy donors. In the PCR, 60 Vbeta and 13 Jbeta primers were used. Sequencing used immunoSEQ multiplex PCR; TCRdb keeps in-frame clones, though not all of them. The table has a few hundred thousand clones, 92% seen once. The sequencing sample was made of PBMCs. The receptors come from a girl aged 2 to 9 in good health and CMV-seronegative.

The chain carries TRBV30 and TRBJ1-1, with a weak D call TRBD1 (6 bases). CDR1 is GTSNPN, CDR2 SVGIG, per germline (reference sequence). The CDR3 spans 13 residues. Between the trimmed V and J ends, which lost 8 bases and 1 base, there was a span of 14 bases. CDR3 protein: CAGMTGQNTEAFF. CDR3 DNA: TGTGCCGGTATGACAGGACAGAACACTGAAGCTTTCTTT.

The table lists this clone with a count of one. The rearrangement links TRBV9 to TRBJ2-3, with 8 bases matching TRBD2. Germline V gene data show CDR1 as SGDLS and CDR2 as YYNGEE. The CDR3 length is 15 residues. The trim removed 1 base at V and 1 base at J, leaving 2 bases unmatched. The CDR3 is CASSVQAGGTDTQYF. CDR3 nucleotides: TGTGCCAGCAGCGTACAAGCGGGGGGCACAGATACGCAGTATTTT. Drawing the rest from reference TRBV9 and TRBJ2-3, the complete variable domain is DSGVTQTPKHLITATGQRVTLRCSPRSGDLSVYWYQQSLDQGLQFLIQYYNGEERAKGNILERFSAQQFPDLHSELNLSSLELGDSALYFCASSVQAGGTDTQYFGPGTRLTVL.